This entry lists 11 T cell receptor beta chains sequenced from one sample in a study of T cell responses to AZD1222 COVID-19 vaccine. Data came from immunoSEQ multiplex PCR; TCRdb stores just in-frame clones and leaves some out. The repertoire holds 55,000 to 65,000 clones, with 80% to 90% as singletons. The sample here was peripheral blood, taken on day 0 of AZD1222 vaccination. These receptors all stem from an adult in good health.

The chain uses TRBV6-5 and TRBJ1-4; D gene unclear. There are 15 residues in the CDR3. Between the trimmed V and J ends, which lost 0 bases and 0 bases, there was a span of 5 bases. Looked up from germline, CDR1 is MNHEY and CDR2 is SVGAGI. CDR3 sequence: CASSYSGATNEKLFF. The CDR3 DNA reads as TGTGCCAGCAGTTACTCCGGGGCAACTAATGAAAAACTGTTTTTT.

V and J are TRBV10-3 and TRBJ2-5; D assignment may be TRBD1 or TRBD2 (6 bases each). The CDR3 runs to 13 residues. Germline CDR1 reads ENHRY; CDR2 reads SYGVKD. Trimming shortened V by 6 bases and J by 1 base, and 9 bases separated the two germline ends. DNA of the CDR3: TGTGCCATCAGCGGAGGGGGCCAAGAGACCCAGTACTTC. Translation: CAISGGGQETQYF.

CDR3 region: CASSGQGARGANVLTF. CDR3 nucleotide sequence: TGTGCCAGCAGTGGACAGGGGGCACGGGGGGCCAACGTCCTGACTTTC. This chain connects TRBV6-1 to TRBJ2-6; the match to TRBD1 covers 10 bases. The germline V gene encodes CDR1 MNHNS and CDR2 SASEGT. This CDR3 has 16 residues. The V segment lost 4 bases and the J segment 4 bases; nucleotides outside the gene matches: 4.

CDR3 region: CASRQGGRAGYGYTF. CDR3 DNA sequence: TGTGCCAGCAGACAGGGGGGCAGGGCGGGTTATGGCTACACCTTC. This chain connects TRBV28 to TRBJ1-2; 8 nucleotides agree with TRBD1. Trimming removed 6 bases from V and 5 bases from J; junction bases left unmatched: 11. In germline, CDR1 is MDHEN, CDR2 SYDVKM. The CDR3 is 15 residues long.

V gene TRBV19 combines with J gene TRBJ1-6; TRBD1 agrees at 7 bases. V dropped 4 bases and J dropped 0; count of bases not matched to a gene: 9. CDR3 length: 18 amino acids. Germline V gene data show CDR1 as LNHDA and CDR2 as SQIVND (reference sequence). The CDR3 nucleotides read TGTGCCAGTAGTACGCACCGGGACAGTAGCTCCTATAATTCACCCCTCCACTTT. Residues: CASSTHRDSSSYNSPLHF.

The chain uses TRBV28 and TRBJ2-7, with D perhaps given as TRBD1 or TRBD2 (5 bases each). The CDR3 consists of 15 residues. Germline loops: CDR1 MDHEN, CDR2 SYDVKM. Trimming stripped 2 bases from V and 0 bases from J, with 11 bases between. Written as DNA, the CDR3 is TGTGCCAGCAGTTTAACCGGGACGGCCTCCTACGAGCAGTACTTC. Protein sequence: CASSLTGTASYEQYF. The complete variable domain, with remaining parts taken from reference TRBV28 and TRBJ2-7, reads DVKVTQSSRYLVKRTGEKVFLECVQDMDHENMFWYRQDPGLGLRLIYFSYDVKMKEKGDIPEGYSVSREKKERFSLILESASTNQTSMYLCASSLTGTASYEQYFGPGTRLTVT.

The chain combines TRBV6-5 with TRBJ1-6; D call uncertain. The germline V gene has CDR1 MNHEY and CDR2 SVGAGI. The CDR3 has 14 amino acids. V lost 4 bases and J 10 bases, leaving 14 bases between the germline ends. CDR3 DNA sequence: TGTGCCAGCAGTTCCCCTCCTCTCGGGTCACCCCTCCACTTT. It is translated as CASSSPPLGSPLHF.

The chain employs TRBV3-1 (or the pseudogene TRBV3-2) and TRBJ1-6, with TRBD1 identical over 10 bases. The germline CDR1 and CDR2 sequences are LGHDT and YNNKEL (reference sequence). The CDR3 is 15 residues long. After removal of 0 bases from V and 9 bases from J, the junction contained 2 bases not matched to a gene. DNA for the CDR3: TGTGCCAGCAGCCAAGATTGGGACAGGGGTTCACCCCTCCACTTT. This encodes CASSQDWDRGSPLHF.

This chain uses TRBV7-9 with TRBJ2-7; D ambiguous. Trimming took off 5 bases at V and 0 bases at J, with 11 bases between the two ends. Germline loops: CDR1 SEHNR, CDR2 FQNEAQ (reference sequence). The CDR3 has 14 amino acids. CDR3 in amino acids: CASSPTPSSYEQYF. Written as DNA, the CDR3 is TGTGCCAGCAGCCCCACACCGAGCTCCTACGAGCAGTACTTC.

This chain uses TRBV7-9 with TRBJ1-1; no firm D call. In germline, CDR1 is SEHNR, CDR2 FQNEAQ (reference sequence). Trimming shortened V by 3 bases and J by 1 base, and 6 bases separated the two germline ends. The CDR3 runs to 13 residues. CDR3 sequence: CASSFGPNTEAFF. The CDR3 region has the DNA TGTGCCAGCAGCTTTGGACCGAACACTGAAGCTTTCTTT.

The V call is TRBV1, the J call TRBJ2-1; the table's TRBD2 call for D was not verified on the DNA. TRBV1 corresponds to a pseudogene. The CDR3 is 15 residues long. CDR3 amino acids: CTSSPASGMDNEQFF. In DNA, the CDR3 is TGCACCAGCAGCCCGGCTAGCGGGATGGACAATGAGCAGTTCTTC.